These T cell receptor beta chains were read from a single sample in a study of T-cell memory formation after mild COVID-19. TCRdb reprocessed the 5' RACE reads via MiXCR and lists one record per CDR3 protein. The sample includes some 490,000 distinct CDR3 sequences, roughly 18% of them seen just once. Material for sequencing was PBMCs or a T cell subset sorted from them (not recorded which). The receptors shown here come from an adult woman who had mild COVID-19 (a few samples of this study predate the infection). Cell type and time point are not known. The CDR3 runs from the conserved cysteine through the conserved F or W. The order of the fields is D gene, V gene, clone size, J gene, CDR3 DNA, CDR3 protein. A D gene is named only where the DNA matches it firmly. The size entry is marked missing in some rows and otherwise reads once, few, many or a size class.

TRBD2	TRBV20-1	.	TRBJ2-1	TGCAGTGCTGGAGGACTAGCCGGATACAATGAGCAGTTCTTC	CSAGGLAGYNEQFF
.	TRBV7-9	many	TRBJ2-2	TGTGCCAGCAGCTTAGCAGATGCCGGGGAGCTGTTTTTT	CASSLADAGELFF
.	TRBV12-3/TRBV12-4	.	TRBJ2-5	TGTGCCAGCAGTCCTCACTGGCGACAAGAGACCCAGTACTTC	CASSPHWRQETQYF
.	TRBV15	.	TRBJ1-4	TGTGCCACCAGCAGACCGAGTGAAGATGAAAAACTGTTTTTT	CATSRPSEDEKLFF
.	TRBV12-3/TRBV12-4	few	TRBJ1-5	TGTGCCAGCAGACTGGCGCAGGGAGGTCAGCCCCAGCATTTT	CASRLAQGGQPQHF
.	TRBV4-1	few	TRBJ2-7	TGCGCCAGCAGCCCTAGGGGAGCCAAGCACGGATACGAGCAGTACTTC	CASSPRGAKHGYEQYF
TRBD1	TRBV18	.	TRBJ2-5	TGTGCCAGCTCACCACCGATGGGACAGCAAGAGACCCAGTACTTC	CASSPPMGQQETQYF
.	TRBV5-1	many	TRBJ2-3	TGCGCCAGCAGCTCCTGGATGGGAGATACGCAGTATTTT	CASSSWMGDTQYF
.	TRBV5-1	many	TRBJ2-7	TGCGCCAGCAGCTTAGAGACAGTTTTCGACGAGCAGTACTTC	CASSLETVFDEQYF
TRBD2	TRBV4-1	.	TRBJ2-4	TGCGCCAGCAGCTCCCCCGGGACTAGTAAGGAAAACATTCAGTACTTC	CASSSPGTSKENIQYF
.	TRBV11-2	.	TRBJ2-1	TGTGCCAGCAGCTTAGAGTCGGAGGGGCGTGAGCAGTTCTTC	CASSLESEGREQFF
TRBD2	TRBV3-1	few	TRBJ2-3	TGTGCCAGCAGCCAAAGAACTAGCGGGACCACAGATACGCAGTATTTT	CASSQRTSGTTDTQYF
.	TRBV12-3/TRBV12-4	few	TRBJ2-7	TGTGCCAGCAGTTTACGCCCAGCAGGGGCGTCCTACGAGCAGTACTTC	CASSLRPAGASYEQYF
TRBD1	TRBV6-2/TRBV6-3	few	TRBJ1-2	TGTGCCAGCAGTTCACAGGGGAACTATGGCTACACCTTC	CASSSQGNYGYTF
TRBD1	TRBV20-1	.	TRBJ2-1	TGCAGTGCTCCTGACAGGGTGGGCAATGAGCAGTTCTTC	CSAPDRVGNEQFF
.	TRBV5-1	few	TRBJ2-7	TGCGCCAGCAGCCCCTCGACCGGCGTCTACGAGCAGTACTTC	CASSPSTGVYEQYF
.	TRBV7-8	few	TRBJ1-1	TGTGCCAGCAGCTTAGCAGGGCAGTGGGCCACTGAAGCTTTCTTT	CASSLAGQWATEAFF
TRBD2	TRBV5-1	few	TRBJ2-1	TGCGCCAGCACCGACGTGACTAGCGGGGGGGGCGATGAGCAGTTCTTC	CASTDVTSGGGDEQFF
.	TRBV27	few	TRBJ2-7	TGTGCCAGCAGTTTATACGGCGTTCCCTACGAGCAGTACTTC	CASSLYGVPYEQYF
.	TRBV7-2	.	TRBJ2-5	TGTGCCAGCAGCCGACGGCCGGGTGAGACCCAGTACTTC	CASSRRPGETQYF
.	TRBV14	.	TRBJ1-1	TGTGCCAGCAGCCGGATGGGGGGCGGGGGCACTGAAGCTTTCTTT	CASSRMGGGGTEAFF
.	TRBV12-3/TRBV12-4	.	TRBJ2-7	TGTGCCAGCTCACACGCGTTCTCCTACGAGCAGTACTTC	CASSHAFSYEQYF
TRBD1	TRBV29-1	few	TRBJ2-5	TGCAGCGTTGGGGACAGGGGGCATTATGGGGAGACCCAGTACTTC	CSVGDRGHYGETQYF
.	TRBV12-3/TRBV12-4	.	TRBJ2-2	TGTGCCAGCAGTCCTGTAGAGGGATTAACCGGGGAGCTGTTTTTT	CASSPVEGLTGELFF
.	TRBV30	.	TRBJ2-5	TGTGCCTGGATCGATAAGGTGGATGAGACCCAGTACTTC	CAWIDKVDETQYF
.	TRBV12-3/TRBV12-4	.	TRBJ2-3	TGTGCCAGCAGTTTAATGCGTGGTCCCACAGATACGCAGTATTTT	CASSLMRGPTDTQYF
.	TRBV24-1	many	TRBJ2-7	TGTGCCACCGCAACCGGAGCGACTGCACCCTGGTCCGAGCAGTACTTC	CATATGATAPWSEQYF
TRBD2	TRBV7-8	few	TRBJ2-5	TGTGCCAGCAGCTTAGCGGGAGGGGCCCCACAAGAGACCCAGTACTTC	CASSLAGGAPQETQYF
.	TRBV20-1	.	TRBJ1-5	TGCAGTGCCGGGGACGGCAGGGATAATCAGCCCCAGCATTTT	CSAGDGRDNQPQHF
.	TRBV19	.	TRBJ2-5	TGTGCCAGTAGTATAAAGTGGGCGGAGACCCAGTACTTC	CASSIKWAETQYF
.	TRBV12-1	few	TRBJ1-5	TGTGCCAGCAGCCCCAAAGACGGGAGGAAGCAGCCCCAGCATTTT	CASSPKDGRKQPQHF
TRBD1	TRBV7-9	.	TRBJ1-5	TGTGCCAGCAGCTTAGGACAGGGGGGCGGCAATCAGCCCCAGCATTTT	CASSLGQGGGNQPQHF
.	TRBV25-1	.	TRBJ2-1	TGTGCCAGCAGTGAGGGGCGTTTTCACAATGAGCAGTTCTTC	CASSEGRFHNEQFF
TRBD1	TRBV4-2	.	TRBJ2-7	TGTGCCAGCAGCCATGGACAGGGGGCGAAGGAGCAGTACTTC	CASSHGQGAKEQYF
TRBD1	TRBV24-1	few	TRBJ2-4	TGTGCCACCAGTGAGGGCCCGGGACAGGGTATATTCCTAGCCAAAAACATTCAGTACTTC	CATSEGPGQGIFLAKNIQYF
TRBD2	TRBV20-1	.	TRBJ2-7	TGCAGTGCTAGAGGGCGGGAGCCCCACGAGCAGTACTTC	CSARGREPHEQYF
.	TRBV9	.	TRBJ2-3	TGTGCCAGCAGCGTAGAGGGAATGGGCACGCAGTATTTT	CASSVEGMGTQYF
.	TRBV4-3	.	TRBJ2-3	TGCGCCAGCAGCCCCTATTTAGCAGATACGCAGTATTTT	CASSPYLADTQYF
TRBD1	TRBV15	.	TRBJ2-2	TGTGCCACCAGCAGAGACTTCGGGACAGGCGTGACCGGGGAGCTGTTTTTT	CATSRDFGTGVTGELFF
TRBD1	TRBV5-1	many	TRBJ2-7	TGCGCCAGCAGCCTGGGGACAGGGGGCTACGAGCAGTACTTC	CASSLGTGGYEQYF
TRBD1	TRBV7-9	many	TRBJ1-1	TGTGCCAGCAGCCCGGGACAGGGAATGAACACTGAAGCTTTCTTT	CASSPGQGMNTEAFF
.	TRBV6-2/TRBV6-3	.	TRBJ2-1	TGTGCCAGCAGTTACTTTCGGGGGATCTCCTACAATGAGCAGTTCTTC	CASSYFRGISYNEQFF
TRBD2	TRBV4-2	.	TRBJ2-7	TGTGCCAGCAGCCAAGAGCTAGCGGGGTACGAGCAGTACTTC	CASSQELAGYEQYF
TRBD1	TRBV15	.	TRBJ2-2	TGTGCCACCAGCAGGACAGGGATGGCGAACACCGGGGAGCTGTTTTTT	CATSRTGMANTGELFF
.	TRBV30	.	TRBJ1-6	TGTGCCTGGGGCCTCCGATCACCCCTCCACTTT	CAWGLRSPLHF
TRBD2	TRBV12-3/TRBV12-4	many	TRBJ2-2	TGTGCCAGCCGAAGGCTTGGTAGCGGGAGCCTAAACACCGGGGAGCTGTTTTTT	CASRRLGSGSLNTGELFF
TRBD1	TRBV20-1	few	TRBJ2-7	TGCAGTGCTAGATCCCGGGACAGGGGCACCTACGAGCAGTACTTC	CSARSRDRGTYEQYF
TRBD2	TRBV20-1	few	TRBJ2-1	TGCAGTGCTAGAGTCGGGGGGAGAGGGCCTGAATCCTACAATGAGCAGTTCTTC	CSARVGGRGPESYNEQFF